Below are 22 T cell receptor beta chains sequenced from a single sample in a study of CD8+ T cells in alopecia areata listed by TCRdb under 2018. This specimen's treatment or condition label, interpreted: oral pan-JAK inhibitor, 5-10 mg twice daily. Receptor libraries were prepared by the immunoSEQ multiplex PCR assay. To provide template for TCR sequencing, every sample had RNA extracted and reverse transcribed into cDNA. Imported from immuneACCESS, the table was reduced by TCRdb to in-frame sequences with V and J called. These copies leave out some clones; in studies compared against another copy, an unresolved V gene accounts for under half, and the cause of the remainder is not known. For this sample there are about 180,000 clones; about 61% appear just once. The ten largest clones capture 16% of the sample. Sequenced here: CD4+ T cells sorted from blood, sampled at approximately week 60, from a patient treated with tofacitinib. Source of these receptors: a human donor with alopecia areata.

J is TRBJ2-1 and V is TRBV29-1, with D uncertain. Germline CDR1 SQVTM, CDR2 ANQGSEA. V gave up 3 bases and J gave up 8 bases, with 8 bases separating them. This CDR3 region has 11 residues. The CDR3 nucleotides read TGCAGCGTTGAGATGTTCGATGAGCAGTTCTTC. This translates into CSVEMFDEQFF.

This clone was counted a few times. This chain connects TRBV29-1 to TRBJ2-7; 7 bases agree with TRBD2. CDR1 is SQVTM and CDR2 is ANQGSEA in the germline V gene. V was pared by 4 bases and J by 5 bases, with 8 bases of the junction left unmatched. The CDR3 spans 13 residues. The CDR3 loop is CSVGDEGGNEQYF. The CDR3 nucleotides are TGCAGCGTTGGGGACGAGGGAGGGAACGAGCAGTACTTC.

This sequence joins TRBV5-6 and TRBJ1-2; TRBD1 aligns across 8 bases. V lost 2 bases to trimming and J lost 7 bases; unmatched junction nucleotides: 7. Germline values: CDR1 SGHDT, CDR2 YYEEEE. The CDR3 totals 14 residues. The CDR3 nucleotides read TGTGCCAGCAGCTTTGGACAGGGTGCTACTGGCTACACCTTC. Its protein product is CASSFGQGATGYTF.

This clone came up a few times. The chain couples TRBV5-1 to TRBJ2-5; weak D call: TRBD1 (5 bases). This CDR3 spans 18 amino acids. V lost 3 bases and J 1 base, leaving 22 bases between the germline ends. CDR1 is SGHRS, CDR2 YFSETQ, per germline. CDR3 in DNA: TGCGCCAGCAGCTCTACATGGGGTTCAGGGTCGAGCCAAGAGACCCAGTACTTC. Amino acids: CASSSTWGSGSSQETQYF.

This clone was found a few times. The chain combines TRBV19 with TRBJ2-3; D uncertain. This CDR3 is built from 15 residues. The V end lost 3 bases, the J end lost 1 base, and 11 bases lay between the germline ends. Germline loops: CDR1 LNHDA, CDR2 SQIVND (reference sequence). The CDR3, as DNA: TGTGCCAGTAGTATTTCTGCGGCCCGCACAGATACGCAGTATTTT. It is translated as CASSISAARTDTQYF.

The CDR3 coding sequence is TGTGCCAGCAGGATCACCGGGACACTTAATTACGAGCAGTACTTC. Its protein product is CASRITGTLNYEQYF. This chain joins TRBV6-5 and TRBJ2-7, with D possibly being TRBD1 (6 bases). This CDR3 is built from 15 residues. V was clipped by 6 bases and J by 4 bases, with 19 bases between them. Germline CDR1 is MNHEY and CDR2 is SVGAGI.

J is TRBJ2-6 and V is TRBV5-4; no firm D call. Trimming stripped 9 bases from V and 2 bases from J, with 9 bases between. Germline V CDR1 and CDR2: SGHNT, YYREEE (reference sequence). This CDR3 has 13 residues. The CDR3 nucleotides read TGTGCCACCGAGACCGCTGGGGCCAACGTCCTGACTTTC. This sequence encodes CATETAGANVLTF.

The CDR3 protein is CATSQGGVTDTQYF. The DNA for the CDR3 is TGTGCCACCTCCCAAGGGGGGGTCACAGATACGCAGTATTTT. This chain joins TRBV2 and TRBJ2-3; possible D gene TRBD2, 7 bases. V lost 10 bases to trimming and J lost 2 bases, with 16 bases between them. The CDR3 is 14 amino acids. Germline lookup yields CDR1 SNHLY and CDR2 FYNNEI.

This chain connects TRBV27 to TRBJ2-1, with D maybe TRBD2 (5 bases). This CDR3 comprises 15 residues. The germline gives CDR1 MNHEY, CDR2 SMNVEV (reference sequence). The V gene lost 5 bases and the J gene lost 0 bases, with 11 bases spanning the gap. CDR3 bases: TGTGCCAGCAGTCCCCTTGCGGGCTCCTACAATGAGCAGTTCTTC. This codes for CASSPLAGSYNEQFF.

V gene TRBV2 combines with J gene TRBJ1-4; unclear D gene. The V end lost 7 bases, the J end lost 7 bases, and 7 bases lay between the germline ends. CDR1 SNHLY and CDR2 FYNNEI come from the germline V gene. This CDR3 contains 11 residues. The CDR3 sequence is CASMVGEKLFF. The CDR3 nucleotides read TGTGCCAGCATGGTCGGTGAAAAACTGTTTTTT.

The genes are TRBV29-1 and TRBJ2-5, with a possible D match to TRBD1 (5 bases). This CDR3 spans 13 amino acids. Trimming stripped 3 bases from V and 1 base from J, with 9 bases between. Germline CDR1 SQVTM, CDR2 ANQGSEA. The CDR3 DNA is TGCAGCGTTGATAGGACAACCCAAGAGACCCAGTACTTC. It translates to CSVDRTTQETQYF.

This rearrangement joins TRBV6-5 to TRBJ2-5; TRBD2 matches 9 bases. Trimming removed 4 bases from V and 4 bases from J; junction bases left unmatched: 7. The CDR3 covers 15 residues. Germline CDR1 reads MNHEY; CDR2 reads SVGAGI. The DNA of the CDR3 is TGTGCCAGCAGTTTTAGCGGGGGAGCTGCAGAGACCCAGTACTTC. Translation gives CASSFSGGAAETQYF.

The gene calls are TRBV30 and TRBJ1-4; D uncertain. The CDR3 totals 14 residues. Germline V CDR1 and CDR2: GTSNPN, SVGIG (reference sequence). Trimming left V 5 bases short and J 7 bases short, with 17 bases between. CDR3 protein: CAWGLQSPIEKLFF. The CDR3 coding sequence is TGTGCCTGGGGACTACAGAGCCCGATTGAAAAACTGTTTTTT. The full variable domain, rest sourced from reference TRBV30 and TRBJ1-4, is SQTIHQWPATLVQPVGSPLSLECTVEGTSNPNLYWYRQAAGRGLQLLFYSVGIGQISSEVPQNLSASRPQDRQFILSSKKLLLSDSGFYLCAWGLQSPIEKLFFGSGTQLSVL.

In its sample, this clone was seen once. This chain joins TRBV10-3 and TRBJ2-5, with D uncertain. V was trimmed by 7 bases and J by 5 bases, leaving 14 bases between them. The CDR3 is 13 amino acids. Germline CDR1 reads ENHRY; CDR2 reads SYGVKD. CDR3 amino acids: CAIMGANGETQYF. CDR3 DNA sequence: TGTGCCATCATGGGTGCGAACGGGGAGACCCAGTACTTC.

This clone has just one count. V usage is TRBV29-1 and J usage is TRBJ1-1; a possible D gene is TRBD1 (6 bases). CDR1 and CDR2 from the germline V gene are SQVTM and ANQGSEA. The V end was cut by 4 bases, the J end by 4 bases, with 16 bases between. The CDR3 sequence is 14 residues long. The CDR3 region is CSVVGRQAATEAFF. The CDR3 coding sequence is TGCAGCGTTGTGGGGCGACAGGCGGCCACTGAAGCTTTCTTT.

The rearrangement links TRBV29-1 to TRBJ1-3; D is undetermined. V gave up 3 bases and J gave up 4 bases, with 4 bases separating them. The length of the CDR3 is 11 residues. Per germline, CDR1 SQVTM and CDR2 ANQGSEA. The CDR3 DNA is TGCAGCGTTGAGGTCGGAAACACCATATATTTT. Encoded protein: CSVEVGNTIYF.

About this clone: The same CDR3 arises from other DNA sequences in this sample as well. CDR3 DNA sequence: TGTGCCAGCAGTTACGCGGGGGGACAAGAGACCCAGTACTTC. Translating it yields CASSYAGGQETQYF. The chain links TRBV6-5 to TRBJ2-5, with TRBD2 matching 8 bases. The length of the CDR3 is 14 residues. CDR1 MNHEY and CDR2 SVGAGI come from the germline V gene. V lost 2 bases to trimming and J lost 2 bases; unmatched junction nucleotides: 1.

The J gene is TRBJ2-5, the V gene TRBV18; D tentatively reads TRBD1 or TRBD2 (5 bases each). Trimming pared 4 bases from V and 3 bases from J, leaving 9 bases between. The length of the CDR3 is 13 residues. Germline V gives CDR1 KGHSH, CDR2 LQKENI. CDR3 coding DNA: TGTGCCAGCTCACGGGACCAGGAAGAGACCCAGTACTTC. It yields the protein CASSRDQEETQYF.

The chain combines TRBV5-6 with TRBJ1-1; no definite D call. CDR3 size: 13 residues. V dropped 5 bases and J dropped 2 bases, with 10 bases sitting between them. Germline assignment: CDR1 SGHDT and CDR2 YYEEEE. In DNA, the CDR3 is TGTGCCAGCAGGGGCCGTGGAAACACTGAAGCTTTCTTT. Protein: CASRGRGNTEAFF.

CDR3 region: CSAFGNPNFYNEQFF. The CDR3, as DNA: TGCAGCGCGTTCGGCAATCCGAATTTTTACAATGAGCAGTTCTTC. This rearrangement joins TRBV29-1 to TRBJ2-1; D unresolved. Trimming cost V 7 bases and J 4 bases, with 20 bases left between them. The CDR3 extends over 15 amino acids. Germline-derived CDR1 and CDR2 are SQVTM and ANQGSEA.

The chain carries TRBV30 and TRBJ2-5, with a tentative D call TRBD1 (5 bases). The CDR3 has 16 amino acids. Per germline, CDR1 GTSNPN and CDR2 SVGIG (reference sequence). Trimming cost V 5 bases and J 1 base, with 20 bases left between them. The CDR3 protein is CAWETGHQLLQETQYF. As DNA, the CDR3 is TGTGCCTGGGAAACAGGCCACCAACTTCTCCAAGAGACCCAGTACTTC.

This rearrangement joins TRBV25-1 to TRBJ2-3; D unresolved. The CDR3 is 12 residues long. Trimming pared 5 bases from V and 2 bases from J, leaving 5 bases between. Germline V CDR1 and CDR2: MGHDK, SYGVNS. For the CDR3, the DNA is TGTGCCAGCAGTTCCAACACAGATACGCAGTATTTT. Amino acids: CASSSNTDTQYF.